A single sample is the source of the 32 T cell receptor beta chains below, sequenced in a study of cytomegalovirus exposure and HLA in healthy donors. The PCR had 60 Vbeta and 13 Jbeta primers. Sequencing used immunoSEQ multiplex PCR; TCRdb keeps in-frame clones, though not all of them. The sample has some 160,000 clones, 80% seen once; the top ten hold around 5.4%. Sequencing was carried out using PBMCs. The origin of the receptors is a man aged 40-55 years in good health and CMV-seronegative.

This clone appeared once. The chain employs TRBV5-8 and TRBJ1-5, with 7 bases identical to TRBD1. With 4 bases clipped from V and 1 base from J, the junction kept 5 bases outside the gene matches. CDR1 is SGHTS, CDR2 YDEGEE, per germline. This CDR3 has 15 amino acids. The CDR3 bases are TGTGCCAGCAGCGGCGGACAGGCAAGCAATCAGCCCCAGCATTTT. It translates to CASSGGQASNQPQHF.

The chain couples TRBV18 to TRBJ1-5, with D hard to call. Trimming shortened V by 6 bases and J by 6 bases, and 15 bases separated the two germline ends. Germline V gene lookup returns CDR1 KGHSH and CDR2 LQKENI. This CDR3 region has 14 residues. The DNA for the CDR3 is TGTGCCAGCTCCCGGGGAGGTTTGCGTCAGCCCCAGCATTTT. Translation gives CASSRGGLRQPQHF.

The genes are TRBV9 and TRBJ2-5; a weak D match, TRBD2 (6 bases). CDR3 length: 15 amino acids. V was cut by 4 bases and J by 7 bases, with 20 bases left in between. From germline, CDR1 is SGDLS and CDR2 YYNGEE. The CDR3 sequence: CASSPPGLGPWTQYF. The CDR3 DNA is TGTGCCAGCAGCCCTCCGGGACTGGGCCCATGGACCCAGTACTTC.

The genes are TRBV14 and TRBJ2-7; 8 positions match TRBD1. Per germline, CDR1 SGHDN and CDR2 FVKESK. The CDR3 runs to 13 residues. Trimming took 3 bases from V and 5 from J; bases not matched to a gene: 3. The CDR3 sequence is CASSQDRVHEQYF. CDR3 DNA: TGTGCCAGCAGCCAGGACAGGGTCCACGAGCAGTACTTC.

This chain links TRBV29-1 with TRBJ2-2; D not certain. This CDR3 has 16 residues. From germline, CDR1 is SQVTM and CDR2 ANQGSEA. V lost 4 bases and J 4 bases, leaving 19 bases between the germline ends. The CDR3 sequence: CSVGSTFGSGTGELFF. The DNA of the CDR3 is TGCAGCGTTGGTTCGACCTTCGGGTCGGGCACCGGGGAGCTGTTTTTT.

The chain is built from TRBV10-3 and TRBJ2-3; no reliable D call. The V gene's germline CDR1 is ENHRY and CDR2 SYGVKD. The germline V and J ends were trimmed by 0 bases and 2 bases, with 9 bases remaining between them. The CDR3 is 15 amino acids. CDR3 nucleotides: TGTGCCATCAGTGAGTCGGGCAGGAACACAGATACGCAGTATTTT. As protein: CAISESGRNTDTQYF.

The chain uses TRBV19 and TRBJ2-2, with D unclear. With 6 bases removed from V and 7 bases from J, the gap between germline ends came to 6 bases. Germline V gives CDR1 LNHDA, CDR2 SQIVND (reference sequence). The CDR3 sequence is 11 residues long. The chain's CDR3 is CASSTYGELFF. The CDR3 nucleotides read TGTGCCAGTAGCACTTACGGGGAGCTGTTTTTT. The variable domain in full, completed from reference TRBV19 and TRBJ2-2, reads DGGITQSPKYLFRKEGQNVTLSCEQNLNHDAMYWYRQDPGQGLRLIYYSQIVNDFQKGDIAEGYSVSREKKESFPLTVTSAQKNPTAFYLCASSTYGELFFGEGSRLTVL.

There are a few counts of this clone. The rearrangement uses TRBV5-1 and TRBJ2-2, with D unresolved. The CDR3 extends over 12 amino acids. The germline V gene encodes CDR1 SGHRS and CDR2 YFSETQ. Trimming shortened V by 2 bases and J by 3 bases, and 2 bases separated the two germline ends. As DNA, the CDR3 is TGCGCCAGCAGCTTCGACACCGGGGAGCTGTTTTTT. The encoded protein is CASSFDTGELFF.

This clone occurred a few times. This chain joins TRBV27 and TRBJ2-4; maybe TRBD2 (5 bases). The CDR3 sequence is 13 residues long. Germline V CDR1 and CDR2: MNHEY, SMNVEV (reference sequence). V lost 10 bases and J lost 0, with 10 bases in between. Here the CDR3 reads CATKDSAKNIQYF. CDR3 bases: TGTGCCACCAAGGACTCAGCCAAAAACATTCAGTACTTC.

CDR3 in DNA: TGCAGCGCCGCCCGATTGTGGGGCGCGGCCAAAAACATTCAGTACTTC. It yields the protein CSAARLWGAAKNIQYF. The rearrangement links TRBV29-1 to TRBJ2-4; perhaps TRBD1 as D (5 bases). V lost 7 bases and J lost 1, with 20 bases in between. The CDR3 is 16 amino acids. Germline V gene lookup returns CDR1 SQVTM and CDR2 ANQGSEA.

The V gene is TRBV7-9, the J gene TRBJ2-5; 12 nucleotides match TRBD2. This CDR3 comprises 19 residues. The V gene end was trimmed by 0 bases and the J gene end by 3 bases; junction bases not matched to a gene: 11. Germline values: CDR1 SEHNR, CDR2 FQNEAQ (reference sequence). The CDR3 spells CASSLALSTSGGRKETQYF. The DNA for the CDR3 is TGTGCCAGCAGCTTAGCTCTGTCTACTAGCGGGGGGAGAAAAGAGACCCAGTACTTC.

The chain recombines TRBV7-2 with TRBJ2-3, with a weak D call TRBD2 (7 bases). The germline gives CDR1 SGHTA, CDR2 FQGNSA. The CDR3 is 15 residues long. V was clipped by 2 bases and J by 5 bases, with 14 bases between them. The CDR3 bases are TGTGCCAGCAGCTTACCGCGGGGGCTCTTAGATACGCAGTATTTT. Residues: CASSLPRGLLDTQYF.

Here the CDR3 reads CASGLGGGETQYF. In nucleotides, the CDR3 is TGTGCTAGTGGTTTGGGGGGAGGAGAGACCCAGTACTTC. The chain employs TRBV12-5 and TRBJ2-5, with D possibly TRBD2 on 6 matching bases. Germline assignment: CDR1 LGHNT and CDR2 FRNRAP. The CDR3 is 13 amino acids. V was cut by 1 base and J by 4 bases, with 7 bases left in between.

The chain couples TRBV5-1 to TRBJ2-7; TRBD1 aligns across 8 bases. This CDR3 has 14 amino acids. Germline V gene data show CDR1 as SGHRS and CDR2 as YFSETQ. V trimming: 5 bases; J trimming: 7 bases; junction bases outside the gene matches: 11. The CDR3 bases are TGCGCCAGCAGGGGTCCCCCGACAGGGGATGAGCAGTACTTC. It encodes CASRGPPTGDEQYF.

The chain employs TRBV11-2 and TRBJ2-3; D may be TRBD2 (7 bases). Trimming took 5 bases from V and 6 from J, leaving 9 bases between them. The CDR3 runs to 12 residues. Per germline, CDR1 SGHAT and CDR2 FQNNGV. The CDR3 region is CASSEGGDTQYF. The CDR3 DNA follows: TGTGCCAGCAGCGAGGGGGGGGATACGCAGTATTTT.

The chain combines TRBV5-6 with TRBJ2-7, with D unclear. The CDR3 spans 11 residues. Trimming took 4 bases from V and 1 from J, leaving 3 bases between them. Germline loops: CDR1 SGHDT, CDR2 YYEEEE. CDR3 sequence (DNA): TGTGCCAGCAGCCAATCCTACGAGCAGTACTTC. Residues: CASSQSYEQYF.

The genes are TRBV6-1 and TRBJ1-2; 11 nucleotides align to TRBD1. V lost 4 bases, J lost 8 bases, and 6 bases stayed unmatched. Germline V lookup: CDR1 MNHNS, CDR2 SASEGT. CDR3 length: 14 amino acids. CDR3 region: CASSVDRGRRGYTF. CDR3 DNA sequence: TGTGCCAGCAGTGTGGACAGGGGGCGAAGAGGCTACACCTTC.

The chain couples TRBV5-6 to TRBJ2-6; possible D gene TRBD2, 7 bases. The CDR3 totals 18 residues. The germline CDR1 and CDR2 sequences are SGHDT and YYEEEE. Trimming took off 0 bases at V and 0 bases at J, with 13 bases between the two ends. This CDR3 is CASSLGGGSSSGANVLTF. The CDR3 region has the DNA TGTGCCAGCAGCTTGGGGGGGGGCTCTAGCTCTGGGGCCAACGTCCTGACTTTC.

This clone was counted only a few times. V usage is TRBV27 and J usage is TRBJ2-7; D call uncertain. From germline, CDR1 is MNHEY and CDR2 SMNVEV (reference sequence). The CDR3 is 15 amino acids. V gave up 4 bases and J gave up 4 bases, with 17 bases separating them. Here the CDR3 DNA reads TGTGCCAGCAGTTCCGCCGAGCCAGGTTTGTACGAGCAGTACTTC. Its protein is CASSSAEPGLYEQYF.

The rearrangement joins TRBV5-1 to TRBJ2-7, with D perhaps matching TRBD1 (5 bases). Trimming stripped 5 bases from V and 0 bases from J, with 15 bases between. The CDR3 spans 15 residues. Germline values: CDR1 SGHRS, CDR2 YFSETQ. DNA for the CDR3: TGCGCCAGCAGGGTCGTGGAAGGGGCCTCCTACGAGCAGTACTTC. Protein product: CASRVVEGASYEQYF.

The genes are TRBV9 and TRBJ1-6, with 8 bases aligning to TRBD1. CDR3 size: 15 residues. Losses at the gene ends were 4 bases for V and 9 bases for J; bases not matched to a gene: 9. Germline assignment: CDR1 SGDLS and CDR2 YYNGEE. The CDR3, as DNA: TGTGCCAGCAGCCTCACTGGACAGGGTAGTTCACCCCTCCACTTT. This gives the protein CASSLTGQGSSPLHF. Using reference TRBV9 and TRBJ1-6 for the parts outside the CDR3, the full variable domain is DSGVTQTPKHLITATGQRVTLRCSPRSGDLSVYWYQQSLDQGLQFLIQYYNGEERAKGNILERFSAQQFPDLHSELNLSSLELGDSALYFCASSLTGQGSSPLHFGNGTRLTVT.

The rearrangement links TRBV19 to TRBJ1-5, with D tentatively TRBD1 (5 bases). Looked up from germline, CDR1 is LNHDA and CDR2 is SQIVND (reference sequence). V lost 7 bases to trimming and J lost 4 bases, with 8 bases between them. The CDR3 runs 12 residues. CDR3 in amino acids: CASNSGNQPQHF. DNA for the CDR3: TGTGCCAGTAACTCAGGGAATCAGCCCCAGCATTTT.

CDR3 protein: CASSQTLTGYHTF. CDR3 nucleotides: TGTGCCAGCAGCCAAACCCTTACAGGGTACCACACCTTC. The V and J genes are TRBV6-5 and TRBJ1-2; tentative D call: TRBD1 (6 bases). CDR3 length: 13 residues. Germline V lookup: CDR1 MNHEY, CDR2 SVGAGI. V was trimmed by 6 bases and J by 12 bases, leaving 20 bases between them.

This clone was recorded a few times. The chain recombines TRBV5-1 with TRBJ2-5; D may be TRBD2 (6 bases). CDR3 length equals 16 residues. Trimming took off 1 base at V and 3 bases at J, with 16 bases between the two ends. Per the germline V gene, CDR1 is SGHRS and CDR2 is YFSETQ. CDR3 in DNA: TGCGCCAGCAGCTTGTGGGTCAGAGGGGAGGAAGAGACCCAGTACTTC. Encoded protein: CASSLWVRGEEETQYF.

This rearrangement joins TRBV7-8 to TRBJ1-5, with a weak D call TRBD1 (6 bases). Trimming took 0 bases from V and 5 from J, leaving 11 bases between them. Germline V lookup: CDR1 SGHVS, CDR2 FQNEAQ. The CDR3 has 15 residues. In DNA, the CDR3 is TGTGCCAGCAGCTTAGCAGGGACACAAGATCAGCCCCAGCATTTT. Its translation is CASSLAGTQDQPQHF. Variable domain in full (rest from reference TRBV7-8 and TRBJ1-5): GAGVSQSPRYKVAKRGQDVALRCDPISGHVSLFWYQQALGQGPEFLTYFQNEAQLDKSGLPSDRFFAERPEGSVSTLKIQRTQQEDSAVYLCASSLAGTQDQPQHFGDGTRLSIL.

The chain couples TRBV10-3 to TRBJ2-7; D might be TRBD2 (5 bases). Germline V lookup: CDR1 ENHRY, CDR2 SYGVKD. This CDR3 is 17 amino acids long. Trimming removed 7 bases from V and 0 bases from J, with 22 bases in between. The CDR3 spells CAIKAGTGFSGSYEQYF. CDR3 in DNA: TGTGCCATCAAGGCGGGTACTGGTTTCTCGGGCTCCTACGAGCAGTACTTC.

J is TRBJ2-7 and V is TRBV6-5; tentatively, D is TRBD2 (5 bases). Germline V CDR1 and CDR2: MNHEY, SVGAGI. The CDR3 loop spans 13 amino acids. Between the trimmed V and J ends, which lost 7 bases and 6 bases, there was a span of 16 bases. CDR3 protein: CASMGSSKAEQYF. The CDR3, as DNA: TGTGCCAGCATGGGGAGTAGTAAGGCCGAGCAGTACTTC.

The rearrangement joins TRBV7-6 to TRBJ1-1, with a tentative D call TRBD1 (6 bases). Germline V gene sequence: CDR1 SGHVS, CDR2 FNYEAQ. V shed 2 bases and J shed 6 bases, with 25 bases lying between them. The CDR3 covers 18 residues. The CDR3, as DNA: TGTGCCAGCAGCTTAAGGCGTCGGGGCGGGCAGGGGAGACCTGAAGCTTTCTTT. It encodes CASSLRRRGGQGRPEAFF.

The J gene is TRBJ2-3, the V gene TRBV2, with 9 bases fitting TRBD2. CDR3 length: 16 amino acids. Germline-derived CDR1 and CDR2 are SNHLY and FYNNEI. J lost 4 bases, V lost 5 bases, and 10 bases had no gene match. The CDR3 loop reads CASSSQAGGVADTQYF. The CDR3 coding sequence is TGTGCCAGCAGTTCCCAGGCGGGAGGGGTCGCAGATACGCAGTATTTT.

The chain couples TRBV9 to TRBJ2-3; D is unclear. Deletions cut 3 bases from V and 0 bases from J, with 5 bases between. The V gene's germline CDR1 is SGDLS and CDR2 YYNGEE. The CDR3 is made up of 13 amino acids. CDR3 protein: CASSGQSTDTQYF. In DNA, the CDR3 is TGTGCCAGCAGCGGGCAGAGCACAGATACGCAGTATTTT.

This clone was detected only a few times. This chain connects TRBV7-6 to TRBJ2-2; D is uncertain. The V end was cut by 2 bases, the J end by 4 bases, with 14 bases between. CDR1 is SGHVS and CDR2 is FNYEAQ in the germline V gene. The CDR3 sequence is 16 residues long. DNA for the CDR3: TGTGCCAGCAGCTTAAGATCTCTAAGAGGCACCGGGGAGCTGTTTTTT. Translated: CASSLRSLRGTGELFF.

The chain recombines TRBV29-1 with TRBJ1-1; TRBD1 agrees at 10 bases. The V gene's germline CDR1 is SQVTM and CDR2 ANQGSEA. Unmatched junction bases numbered 5, after V lost 6 bases and J lost 4 bases. The CDR3 spans 13 residues. The CDR3 sequence is CSVGTGVATEAFF. In nucleotides, the CDR3 is TGCAGCGTCGGGACAGGGGTGGCCACTGAAGCTTTCTTT.